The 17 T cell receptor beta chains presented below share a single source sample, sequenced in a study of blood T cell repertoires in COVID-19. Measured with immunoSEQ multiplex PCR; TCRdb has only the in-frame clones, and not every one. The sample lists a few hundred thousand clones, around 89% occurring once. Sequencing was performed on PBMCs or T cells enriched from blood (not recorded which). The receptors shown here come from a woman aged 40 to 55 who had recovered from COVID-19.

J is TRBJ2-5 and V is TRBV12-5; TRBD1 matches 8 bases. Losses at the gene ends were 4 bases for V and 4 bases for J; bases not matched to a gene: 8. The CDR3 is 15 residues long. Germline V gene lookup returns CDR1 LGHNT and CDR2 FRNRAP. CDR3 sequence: CASGSLTTGGETQYF. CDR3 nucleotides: TGTGCTAGTGGTTCCTTAACTACAGGGGGAGAGACCCAGTACTTC.

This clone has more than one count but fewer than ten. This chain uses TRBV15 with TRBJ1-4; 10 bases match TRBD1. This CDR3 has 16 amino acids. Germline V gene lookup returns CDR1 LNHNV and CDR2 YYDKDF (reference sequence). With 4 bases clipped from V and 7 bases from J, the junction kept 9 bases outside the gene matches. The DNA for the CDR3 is TGTGCCACCAGCACATTTCGACAGGGGGCTGGTGAAAAACTGTTTTTT. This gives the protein CATSTFRQGAGEKLFF.

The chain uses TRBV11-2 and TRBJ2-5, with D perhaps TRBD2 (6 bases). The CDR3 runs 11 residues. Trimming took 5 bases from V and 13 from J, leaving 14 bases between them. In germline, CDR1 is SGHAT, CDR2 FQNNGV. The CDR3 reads CASSPGLIPYF. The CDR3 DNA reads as TGTGCCAGCAGCCCCGGACTAATCCCGTACTTC.

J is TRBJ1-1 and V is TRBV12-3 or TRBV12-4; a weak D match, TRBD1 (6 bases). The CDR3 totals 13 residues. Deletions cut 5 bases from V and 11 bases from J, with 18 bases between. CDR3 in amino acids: CASSARQDSQAFF. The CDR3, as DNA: TGTGCCAGCAGTGCAAGACAGGACTCTCAGGCTTTCTTT.

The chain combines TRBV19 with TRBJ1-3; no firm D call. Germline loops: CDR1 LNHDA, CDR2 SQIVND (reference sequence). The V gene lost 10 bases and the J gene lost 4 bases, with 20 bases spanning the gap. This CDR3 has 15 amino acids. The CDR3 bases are TGTGCCACCGCTCCTGGGCTTATGGCCGGAAACACCATATATTTT. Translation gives CATAPGLMAGNTIYF.

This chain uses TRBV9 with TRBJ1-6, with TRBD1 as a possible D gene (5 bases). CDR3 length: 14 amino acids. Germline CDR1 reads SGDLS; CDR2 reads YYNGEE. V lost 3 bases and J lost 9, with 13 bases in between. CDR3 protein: CASSDAGGGSPLHF. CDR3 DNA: TGTGCCAGCAGCGACGCCGGGGGGGGTTCACCCCTCCACTTT.

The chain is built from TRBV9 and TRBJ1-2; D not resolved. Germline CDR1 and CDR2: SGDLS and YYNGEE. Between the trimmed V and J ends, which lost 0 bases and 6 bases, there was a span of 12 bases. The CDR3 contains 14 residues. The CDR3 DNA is TGTGCCAGCAGCGTAGTCCTCACAGTGGATGGCTACACCTTC. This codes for CASSVVLTVDGYTF.

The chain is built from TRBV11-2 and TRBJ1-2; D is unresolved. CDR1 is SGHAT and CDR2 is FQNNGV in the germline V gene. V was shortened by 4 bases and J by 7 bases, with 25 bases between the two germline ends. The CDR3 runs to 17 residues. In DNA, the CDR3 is TGTGCCAGCAGCTCACCTTTCCGACTCTTCGCCGAGCCTGGCTACACCTTC. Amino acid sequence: CASSSPFRLFAEPGYTF. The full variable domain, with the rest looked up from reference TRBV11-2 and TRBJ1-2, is EAGVAQSPRYKIIEKRQSVAFWCNPISGHATLYWYQQILGQGPKLLIQFQNNGVVDDSQLPKDRFSAERLKGVDSTLKIQPAKLEDSAVYLCASSSPFRLFAEPGYTFGSGTRLTVV.

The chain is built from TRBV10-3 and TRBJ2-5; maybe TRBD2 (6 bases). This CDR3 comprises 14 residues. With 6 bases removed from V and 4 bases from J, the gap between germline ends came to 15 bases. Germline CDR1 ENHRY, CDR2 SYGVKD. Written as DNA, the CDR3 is TGTGCCATCAGACGGGCCGACGGGGGAGAGACCCAGTACTTC. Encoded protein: CAIRRADGGETQYF.

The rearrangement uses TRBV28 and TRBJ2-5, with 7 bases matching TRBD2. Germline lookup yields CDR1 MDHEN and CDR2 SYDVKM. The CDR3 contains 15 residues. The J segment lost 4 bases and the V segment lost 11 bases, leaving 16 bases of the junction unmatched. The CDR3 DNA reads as TGTGCCTGCGGCCCCCCGGGGGGACGTGGAGAGACCCAGTACTTC. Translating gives CACGPPGGRGETQYF.

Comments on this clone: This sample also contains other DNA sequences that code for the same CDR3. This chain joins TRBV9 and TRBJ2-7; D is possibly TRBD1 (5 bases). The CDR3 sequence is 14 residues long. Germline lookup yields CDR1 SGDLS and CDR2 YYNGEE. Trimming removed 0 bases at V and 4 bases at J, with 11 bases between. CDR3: CASSVGQGLYEQYF. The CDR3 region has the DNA TGTGCCAGCAGCGTAGGGCAGGGCCTGTACGAGCAGTACTTC.

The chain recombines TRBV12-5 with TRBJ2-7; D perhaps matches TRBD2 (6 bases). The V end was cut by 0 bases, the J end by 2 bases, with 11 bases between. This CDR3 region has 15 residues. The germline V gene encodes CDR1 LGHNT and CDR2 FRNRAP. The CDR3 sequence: CASGLVSGFTYEQYF. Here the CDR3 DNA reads TGTGCTAGTGGTTTGGTTAGCGGTTTTACCTACGAGCAGTACTTC.

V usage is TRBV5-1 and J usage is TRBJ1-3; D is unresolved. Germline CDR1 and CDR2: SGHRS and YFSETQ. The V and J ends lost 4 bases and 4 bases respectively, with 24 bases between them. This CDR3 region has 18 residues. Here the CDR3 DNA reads TGCGCCAGCAGCCCGGCCTCTTTGGTTAGGGAGGTGGGAAACACCATATATTTT. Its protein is CASSPASLVREVGNTIYF.

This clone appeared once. The CDR3 DNA sequence: TGTGCCAGCAGCCCCCAGGTAGGGACAGTGGCCTACGAGCAGTACTTC. It is translated as CASSPQVGTVAYEQYF. This chain joins TRBV7-2 and TRBJ2-7; 7 bases align to TRBD1. Per germline, CDR1 SGHTA and CDR2 FQGNSA. J gave up 2 bases and V 5 bases, and 12 bases lay outside the gene matches. The CDR3 totals 16 residues.

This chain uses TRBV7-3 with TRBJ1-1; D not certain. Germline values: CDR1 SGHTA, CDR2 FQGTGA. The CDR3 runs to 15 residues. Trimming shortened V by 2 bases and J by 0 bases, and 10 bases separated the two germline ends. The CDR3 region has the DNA TGTGCCAGCAGCTTAGAGGGTGGGGTGAACACTGAAGCTTTCTTT. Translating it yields CASSLEGGVNTEAFF.

The chain's CDR3 is CASSQDGTGGSYEQYF. The CDR3 nucleotides read TGCGCCAGCAGCCAAGATGGGACAGGCGGCTCCTACGAGCAGTACTTC. V and J are TRBV4-3 and TRBJ2-7; 8 positions agree with TRBD1. The V gene end was trimmed by 0 bases and the J gene end by 0 bases; junction bases not matched to a gene: 4. The V gene's germline CDR1 is LGHNA and CDR2 YSLEER. This CDR3 comprises 16 residues.

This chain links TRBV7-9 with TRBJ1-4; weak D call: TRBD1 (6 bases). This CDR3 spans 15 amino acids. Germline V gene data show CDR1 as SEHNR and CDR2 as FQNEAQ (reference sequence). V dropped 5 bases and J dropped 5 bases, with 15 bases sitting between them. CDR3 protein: CASSPGRGPNEKLFF. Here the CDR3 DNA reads TGTGCCAGCAGCCCGGGCAGGGGTCCGAATGAAAAACTGTTTTTT.